This T cell receptor beta chain was sequenced for a study of blood T cell repertoires in COVID-19. Overall study: COVID-19 samples collected from the United States, Italy and Spain covered acute and convalescent phases. PBMCs, B-cell-depleted T cells, or T cells were the source of the cDNA or gDNA that made up the material.

As originally analysed: Amplification of reference gene primers provided the estimated nucleated cell counts. Clones were sequenced by immunoSEQ multiplex PCR, and TCRdb holds only the in-frame ones, with some missing. The V and J calls and the clone size are those of that table, but D and trimming were determined from the DNA. The sample records under 70,000 clones, 75% to 95% being singletons. The sequenced sample consisted of peripheral blood. This TCR was sampled from a man older than 75 with acute or convalescent COVID-19.

The CDR3 region is CAWSDGGSNEKLFF. DNA of the CDR3: TGTGCCTGGAGTGACGGGGGTTCTAATGAAAAACTGTTTTTT. The genes are TRBV30 and TRBJ1-4; a weak D match, TRBD1 (5 bases). Trimming removed 1 base at V and 3 bases at J, with 9 bases between. This CDR3 is built from 14 residues. Germline CDR1 GTSNPN, CDR2 SVGIG (reference sequence).